This T cell receptor (beta chain) was sequenced in a study of cytomegalovirus exposure and HLA in healthy donors. Findings and caveats of the study: Links to common viral pathogens appeared, in a later analysis, for several of the most significant clusters.

Regarding this clone: The antigen is not known.

Germline trimming cut 4 bases from V and 5 bases from J; bases unmatched to any gene: 5. The CDR3 has 13 residues. CDR1 is SGHKS, CDR2 YYEKEE, per germline (reference sequence). The PCR employed 60 Vbeta primers together with 13 Jbeta primers. Clones were read by immunoSEQ multiplex PCR, and TCRdb kept only the in-frame ones, dropping some. This repertoire shows 50,000 to 55,000 clones, about 81% found once; its top ten account for 2.5%. This sequence joins TRBV5-5 and TRBJ1-1; 7 positions agree with TRBD1. This clonotype was obtained from a boy younger than 18 in good health and CMV-seropositive. Sample: PBMCs. The CDR3 loop is CASSARGITEAFF. The CDR3 region has the DNA TGTGCCAGCAGCGCCAGGGGGATAACTGAAGCTTTCTTT.